This TCR beta chain comes out of a study of shared clonotypes between healthy human individuals. There are 15 residues in the CDR3. From germline, CDR1 is MNHNS and CDR2 SASEGT. Between the trimmed V and J ends, which lost 6 bases and 3 bases, there was a span of 15 bases. Genomic DNA of each subset was evenly split across several immunoSEQ plates. The data were produced by immunoSEQ multiplex PCR, yet TCRdb's version contains in-frame clones alone and is incomplete. The sample yields millions of clones, just over 90% seen once. Study-level results: Only blood underwent sampling, and tissue repertoires likely differ. Naive subsets usually exceeded memory subsets in estimated richness.

With regard to this clone: What it binds is not known.

The sequence came from a man aged 18 to 29 in good health. Some clones in this sample may be carry-over from other donors' samples. The sequencing input was naive CD4+ T cells from PBMCs. Described subset: CD45RA+ positively selected. The chain combines TRBV6-1 with TRBJ2-1, with D possibly matching TRBD1 (6 bases). CDR3 nucleotides: TGTGCCAGCAGGCCCCCCGGGACATACTACAATGAGCAGTTCTTC. This translates into CASRPPGTYYNEQFF.